The 18 T cell receptor beta chains presented below share a single source sample, sequenced in a study of vaccination and CD4 T cells after COVID-19. At the Johns Hopkins FTIC core, DNA taken from cultured CD4+ T cells was sequenced by way of the Oncomine TCR Beta short-read assay. TCRdb recomputed calls from the PCR reads with MiXCR, one row per CDR3 protein. In the table there are 15,000 to 20,000 distinct CDR3 sequences, 54% of which are singletons. These receptors are not linked to any known antigen. Treatment: roughly ten-day PBMC culture with coronavirus spike peptide pools or control peptides (ViraFEST assay). Input material: CD4+ T cells from blood, cultured in vitro. These receptors were collected from a human donor who had recovered from COVID-19.

The CDR3 is CSARDSLANTGELFF. CDR3 bases: TGCAGTGCTAGGGACTCACTAGCGAACACCGGGGAGCTGTTTTTT. The chain carries TRBV20-1 and TRBJ2-2, with D possibly TRBD2 on 5 matching bases. Germline CDR1 DFQATT, CDR2 SNEGSKA (reference sequence). Trimming took off 3 bases at V and 0 bases at J, with 11 bases between the two ends. The CDR3 spans 15 residues.

The chain links TRBV4-2 to TRBJ1-2; TRBD1 matches at 9 bases. CDR1 and CDR2 (germline): LGHNA, YNFKEQ. The CDR3 covers 16 residues. V dropped 1 base and J dropped 1; count of bases not matched to a gene: 4. The CDR3 reads CASSQGDRANNYGYTF. The CDR3 DNA follows: TGTGCCAGCAGCCAAGGGGACAGGGCGAATAACTATGGCTACACCTTC.

CDR3 protein: CASQPGTGFYNEQFF. The CDR3 DNA sequence: TGTGCCAGTCAACCCGGGACAGGTTTCTACAATGAGCAGTTCTTC. The chain carries TRBV11-2 and TRBJ2-1; 8 bases align to TRBD1. The V and J ends lost 9 bases and 3 bases, in that order; junction bases with no gene match: 10. This CDR3 contains 15 residues. Germline CDR1 SGHAT, CDR2 FQNNGV.

The chain carries TRBV7-3 and TRBJ2-1, with a weak D call TRBD1 (5 bases). V lost 5 bases and J lost 4, with 15 bases in between. The CDR3 loop spans 15 amino acids. Germline CDR1 is SGHTA and CDR2 is FQGTGA. The CDR3: CASSPRRQKYNEQFF. CDR3 bases: TGTGCCAGCAGCCCTCGTAGACAGAAATACAATGAGCAGTTCTTC.

The chain uses TRBV19 and TRBJ1-2, with no clear D. Germline loops: CDR1 LNHDA, CDR2 SQIVND (reference sequence). The CDR3 sequence is 18 residues long. The V and J ends lost 9 bases and 2 bases respectively, with 28 bases between them. The CDR3 loop is CASLDVMGYGFSNYGYTF. DNA of the CDR3: TGTGCCAGCCTCGACGTGATGGGGTACGGCTTCTCAAACTATGGCTACACCTTC.

The chain is built from TRBV6-5 and TRBJ2-5; 8 bases fit TRBD1. The V gene's germline CDR1 is MNHEY and CDR2 SVGAGI. This CDR3 is 16 amino acids long. Trimming at V came to 3 bases and at J to 3 bases, leaving 9 bases not matched to a gene. This CDR3 reads CASSYSGQGHEETQYF. The CDR3 DNA sequence: TGTGCCAGCAGTTATTCCGGACAGGGCCACGAAGAGACCCAGTACTTC.

V is TRBV7-2 and J is TRBJ2-1; D is perhaps TRBD2 (7 bases). Germline V gene sequence: CDR1 SGHTA, CDR2 FQGNSA. There are 16 residues in the CDR3. Trimming shortened V by 1 base and J by 4 bases, and 14 bases separated the two germline ends. The DNA for the CDR3 is TGTGCCAGCAGCTTAGGGGGGGCGGGAGATTACAATGAGCAGTTCTTC. Translated, it gives CASSLGGAGDYNEQFF.

In this sample, this clonotype turned up a few times. J is TRBJ2-5 and V is TRBV6-1; D might be TRBD2 (6 bases). Trimming removed 6 bases at V and 5 bases at J, with 19 bases between. CDR1 and CDR2 from the germline V gene are MNHNS and SASEGT. CDR3 length equals 15 residues. This CDR3 reads CASRHLTRAGETQYF. The CDR3 DNA sequence: TGTGCCAGCAGACACCTGACTAGGGCAGGGGAGACCCAGTACTTC.

The sample holds one count of this clonotype. V and J are TRBV20-1 and TRBJ1-2; D gene unclear. The V end lost 1 base, the J end lost 4 bases, and 10 bases lay between the germline ends. CDR1 and CDR2 (germline): DFQATT, SNEGSKA (reference sequence). This CDR3 comprises 13 residues. This chain's CDR3 is CSARVGATYGYTF. In DNA form, the CDR3 reads TGCAGTGCTAGAGTGGGAGCGACCTATGGCTACACCTTC.

The chain couples TRBV20-1 to TRBJ2-3, with a possible D match to TRBD2 (6 bases). Germline-derived CDR1 and CDR2 are DFQATT and SNEGSKA (reference sequence). V was pared by 4 bases and J by 2 bases, with 13 bases between. The CDR3 is made up of 14 amino acids. The DNA for the CDR3 is TGCAGTGCTACACCGGGCGGGGCCACAGATACGCAGTATTTT. Encoded protein: CSATPGGATDTQYF.

This clonotype was seen just once. The rearrangement links TRBV15 to TRBJ2-5, with 8 bases lining up with TRBD1. After removal of 1 base from V and 2 bases from J, the junction contained 9 bases not matched to a gene. Germline V gives CDR1 LNHNV, CDR2 YYDKDF (reference sequence). CDR3 length: 17 residues. CDR3 sequence: CATSRVDRGRVQETQYF. CDR3 DNA: TGTGCCACCAGCAGAGTCGACAGGGGAAGAGTTCAAGAGACCCAGTACTTC. The full variable domain, in which reference TRBV15 and TRBJ2-5 provide the parts outside the CDR3, is DAMVIQNPRYQVTQFGKPVTLSCSQTLNHNVMYWYQQKSSQAPKLLFHYYDKDFNNEADTPDNFQSRRPNTSFCFLDIRSPGLGDTAMYLCATSRVDRGRVQETQYFGPGTRLLVL.

J is TRBJ2-5 and V is TRBV24-1, with TRBD1 identical over 8 bases. The germline gives CDR1 KGHDR, CDR2 SFDVKD. The CDR3 is 15 amino acids. Trimming cost V 6 bases and J 0 bases; bases outside gene matches: 5. In DNA, the CDR3 is TGTGCCACCAGTAATTGGGACAGGTACCAAGAGACCCAGTACTTC. It codes for CATSNWDRYQETQYF.

V usage is TRBV20-1 and J usage is TRBJ1-2; D not resolved. Germline CDR1 and CDR2: DFQATT and SNEGSKA (reference sequence). The CDR3 has 16 amino acids. Trimming pared 3 bases from V and 8 bases from J, leaving 25 bases between. CDR3 sequence reads: CSASQPGRAGGLGYTF. CDR3 in DNA: TGCAGTGCTAGCCAACCCGGGAGGGCAGGTGGCTTGGGCTACACCTTC.

The chain couples TRBV7-8 to TRBJ2-7; 8 bases agree with TRBD1. This CDR3 comprises 15 residues. The J segment lost 3 bases and the V segment lost 5 bases, leaving 9 bases of the junction unmatched. CDR1 SGHVS and CDR2 FQNEAQ come from the germline V gene. The CDR3 sequence is CASSPRGRGNYEQYF. CDR3 in DNA: TGTGCCAGCAGCCCCAGGGGGCGAGGGAACTACGAGCAGTACTTC. Drawing the rest from reference TRBV7-8 and TRBJ2-7, the complete variable domain is GAGVSQSPRYKVAKRGQDVALRCDPISGHVSLFWYQQALGQGPEFLTYFQNEAQLDKSGLPSDRFFAERPEGSVSTLKIQRTQQEDSAVYLCASSPRGRGNYEQYFGPGTRLTVT.

This clonotype occurred a few times. The rearrangement links TRBV20-1 to TRBJ2-2; 8 nucleotides match TRBD2. The CDR3 contains 14 residues. The V gene end was trimmed by 6 bases and the J gene end by 4 bases; junction bases not matched to a gene: 7. Germline values: CDR1 DFQATT, CDR2 SNEGSKA (reference sequence). The CDR3 region has the DNA TGCAGTGCCGCAATCGGGGGGGCCACCGGGGAGCTGTTTTTT. It codes for CSAAIGGATGELFF.

V usage is TRBV18 and J usage is TRBJ2-3; 13 nucleotides line up with TRBD2. The CDR3 has 16 amino acids. With 5 bases clipped from V and 2 bases from J, the junction kept 4 bases outside the gene matches. Per germline, CDR1 KGHSH and CDR2 LQKENI. The chain's CDR3 is CASSRTSGGPTDTQYF. The CDR3 DNA reads TGTGCCAGCTCAAGGACTAGCGGGGGCCCCACAGATACGCAGTATTTT. Full variable domain (remainder filled in from reference TRBV18 and TRBJ2-3): NAGVMQNPRHLVRRRGQEARLRCSPMKGHSHVYWYRQLPEEGLKFMVYLQKENIIDESGMPKERFSAEFPKEGPSILRIQQVVRGDSAAYFCASSRTSGGPTDTQYFGPGTRLTVL.

The gene calls are TRBV7-3 and TRBJ2-1; TRBD1 or TRBD2 may be the D gene (7 bases each). The CDR3 spans 13 residues. Trimming took off 6 bases at V and 14 bases at J, with 20 bases between the two ends. Germline V lookup: CDR1 SGHTA, CDR2 FQGTGA. The CDR3 here is CASSRDQSGTEFF. For the CDR3, the DNA is TGTGCCAGCAGTCGGGATCAAAGCGGGACAGAGTTCTTC.

The sample holds one count of this clonotype. The chain is built from TRBV12-3 or TRBV12-4 and TRBJ2-5, with TRBD2 matching 10 bases. The V gene end was trimmed by 6 bases and the J gene end by 5 bases; junction bases not matched to a gene: 9. The CDR3 is 15 residues long. The CDR3 region has the DNA TGTGCCAGCAGGGGGTCTAGCGGGGGTAAGGAGACCCAGTACTTC. Translating it yields CASRGSSGGKETQYF.